Each of the 13 T cell receptor beta chains below was sequenced from the same sample in a study of shared clonotypes between healthy human individuals. Selected positively for CCR7 and CD45RO-negative, naive CD8 cells excluded terminally differentiated effector memory CD45RA+ cells. Assay used: immunoSEQ multiplex PCR; TCRdb lists only in-frame clones, some missing. The top ten clones hold 0.85% to 1.3% of a sample with 2 million or so clones, about 95% of them seen once. The source material was naive CD8+ T cells sorted from blood. These receptors were collected from a man in his late teens or twenties in good health.

The gene calls are TRBV9 and TRBJ2-2; D is undetermined. Looked up from germline, CDR1 is SGDLS and CDR2 is YYNGEE. This CDR3 has 14 residues. Deletions cut 1 base from V and 6 bases from J, with 10 bases between. CDR3 nucleotide sequence: TGTGCCAGCAGCGTATTGGAGCGAGCCGGGGAGCTGTTTTTT. Protein sequence: CASSVLERAGELFF.

This rearrangement joins TRBV5-6 to TRBJ2-7; no firm D call. Germline assignment: CDR1 SGHDT and CDR2 YYEEEE. The CDR3 length is 13 residues. The V end lost 2 bases, the J end lost 2 bases, and 8 bases lay between the germline ends. CDR3 region: CASSFQVTYEQYF. CDR3 DNA sequence: TGTGCCAGCAGCTTTCAAGTGACCTACGAGCAGTACTTC. Full variable domain (outside the CDR3, taken from reference TRBV5-6 and TRBJ2-7): DAGVTQSPTHLIKTRGQQVTLRCSPKSGHDTVSWYQQALGQGPQFIFQYYEEEERQRGNFPDRFSGHQFPNYSSELNVNALLLGDSALYLCASSFQVTYEQYFGPGTRLTVT.

The chain couples TRBV7-8 to TRBJ2-5; possibly TRBD1 or TRBD2 for D (5 bases each). The CDR3 length is 16 residues. Per germline, CDR1 SGHVS and CDR2 FQNEAQ. With 5 bases removed from V and 1 base from J, the gap between germline ends came to 17 bases. The CDR3 here is CASSPRAAGGQETQYF. The CDR3 DNA is TGTGCCAGCAGCCCCAGGGCAGCTGGGGGCCAAGAGACCCAGTACTTC.

The gene calls are TRBV7-9 and TRBJ2-3, with D perhaps TRBD1 or TRBD2 (5 bases each). Germline V lookup: CDR1 SEHNR, CDR2 FQNEAQ (reference sequence). The CDR3 runs to 14 residues. Deletions cut 1 base from V and 8 bases from J, with 13 bases between. The CDR3, as DNA: TGTGCCAGCAGCTTAGAGGGGTTAGGGACTACGCAGTATTTT. Protein sequence: CASSLEGLGTTQYF.

In this sample, this clone turned up once. This rearrangement joins TRBV10-3 to TRBJ2-7, with 12 positions matching TRBD2. CDR3 length equals 17 residues. With V trimmed by 5 bases and J by 0 bases, 8 bases remained unmatched. Germline lookup yields CDR1 ENHRY and CDR2 SYGVKD. The CDR3 loop reads CAISPLAGGPHSYEQYF. The CDR3 DNA sequence: TGTGCCATCAGTCCACTAGCGGGGGGCCCCCACTCCTACGAGCAGTACTTC.

A note on this clone: Other DNA sequences of this sample code for an identical CDR3. The rearrangement joins TRBV6-5 to TRBJ2-5; 11 bases are shared with TRBD1. The CDR3 is 14 amino acids. The germline V gene has CDR1 MNHEY and CDR2 SVGAGI. The V gene end was trimmed by 4 bases and the J gene end by 5 bases; junction bases not matched to a gene: 3. The CDR3 region has the DNA TGTGCCAGCAGTTGGACAGGGGGCGAGGAGACCCAGTACTTC. Its translation is CASSWTGGEETQYF.

Of note for this clone: Other nucleotide sequences in the sample specify the same CDR3. This rearrangement joins TRBV11-2 to TRBJ2-7; D unclear. Trimming stripped 1 base from V and 6 bases from J, with 7 bases between. This CDR3 region has 12 residues. The V gene's germline CDR1 is SGHAT and CDR2 FQNNGV. The CDR3 DNA follows: TGTGCCAGCAGCTTAGTGGCAGGCGAGCAGTACTTC. This sequence encodes CASSLVAGEQYF.

The V call is TRBV10-1, the J call TRBJ1-1; no definite D call. This CDR3 comprises 16 residues. Trimming shortened V by 4 bases and J by 4 bases, and 19 bases separated the two germline ends. The germline V gene encodes CDR1 WNHNN and CDR2 SYGVQD (reference sequence). The CDR3 region is CASSVKPDPASTEAFF. The DNA for the CDR3 is TGCGCCAGCAGTGTCAAACCCGACCCGGCGAGCACTGAAGCTTTCTTT.

The chain employs TRBV4-3 and TRBJ2-1; the D gene is possibly TRBD1 (6 bases). Trimming took off 1 base at V and 0 bases at J, with 10 bases between the two ends. The CDR3 runs 16 residues. Germline V gene lookup returns CDR1 LGHNA and CDR2 YSLEER. CDR3 sequence (DNA): TGCGCCAGCAGCCAAGCCACAGGGCCCTCCTACAATGAGCAGTTCTTC. It yields the protein CASSQATGPSYNEQFF.

V and J are TRBV29-1 and TRBJ1-2; D gene unclear. Trimming removed 0 bases from V and 0 bases from J, with 11 bases in between. Germline CDR1 and CDR2: SQVTM and ANQGSEA. This CDR3 is 15 amino acids long. The CDR3 DNA follows: TGCAGCGTTGAAGATCCCGGGCTAGCTAACTATGGCTACACCTTC. This sequence encodes CSVEDPGLANYGYTF.

The chain couples TRBV29-1 to TRBJ2-3; a possible D gene is TRBD2 (6 bases). Trimming removed 0 bases from V and 6 bases from J, with 13 bases in between. The CDR3 extends over 14 amino acids. Germline CDR1 SQVTM, CDR2 ANQGSEA. CDR3 nucleotide sequence: TGCAGCGTTGAAGATCGCGGGGCTGGGGATACGCAGTATTTT. Amino acid sequence: CSVEDRGAGDTQYF.

This chain links TRBV9 with TRBJ1-1; D ambiguous. The ends were cut back, 1 base at V and 10 bases at J, with 17 bases in the middle. CDR1 SGDLS and CDR2 YYNGEE come from the germline V gene. The CDR3 contains 14 residues. CDR3 sequence reads: CASSVPDPLEPAFF. DNA for the CDR3: TGTGCCAGCAGCGTACCGGACCCTCTTGAGCCAGCTTTCTTT.

The rearrangement uses TRBV29-1 and TRBJ1-2; D is possibly TRBD1 (5 bases). The length of the CDR3 is 14 residues. Germline CDR1 reads SQVTM; CDR2 reads ANQGSEA. V shed 7 bases and J shed 0 bases, with 15 bases lying between them. The CDR3 reads CSDLPGLANYGYTF. CDR3 DNA sequence: TGCAGCGACCTCCCAGGGTTAGCTAACTATGGCTACACCTTC.